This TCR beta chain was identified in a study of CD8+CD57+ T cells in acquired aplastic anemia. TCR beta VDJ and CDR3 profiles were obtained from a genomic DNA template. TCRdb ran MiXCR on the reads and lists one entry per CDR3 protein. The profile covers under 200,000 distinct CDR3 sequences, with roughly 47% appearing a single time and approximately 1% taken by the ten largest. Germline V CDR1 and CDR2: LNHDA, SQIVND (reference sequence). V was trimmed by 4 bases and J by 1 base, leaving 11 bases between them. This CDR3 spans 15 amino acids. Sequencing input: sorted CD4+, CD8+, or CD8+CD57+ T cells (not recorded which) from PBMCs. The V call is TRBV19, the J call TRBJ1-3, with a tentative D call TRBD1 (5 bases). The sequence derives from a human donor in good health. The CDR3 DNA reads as TGTGCCAGTAGTACCAGACAGACTTCTGGAAACACCATATATTTT. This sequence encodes CASSTRQTSGNTIYF.